This T cell receptor (beta chain) was obtained from a study of human T cells and chemical hapten exposure. Whole-study context: Across the whole study, which lasted approximately 23 weeks, patients were given diphenylcyclopropenone on the scalp once a week. The study, taken as a whole, reports: There was alopecia in the donors, so their immune response may differ from that of healthy people. TCRs at a frequency above 1 in 1000 stayed unchanged with DPC sensitization.

TCRdb passed the RACE reads through MiXCR, listing each CDR3 protein once. The sample records roughly 100,000 distinct CDR3 sequences, roughly a third being singletons. The CDR3 contains 13 residues. V trimming: 7 bases; J trimming: 2 bases; junction bases outside the gene matches: 2. Germline assignment: CDR1 MNHEY and CDR2 SVGEGT. Of note for this clonotype: Its specificity is unknown.

Time point defined: patch test 3, about 24 weeks after DPC sensitization. The treatment here: therapeutic diphenylcyclopropenone sensitization with weekly scalp DPC. The total RNA was obtained from whole blood that was not fractionated. The TCR sequence derives from a man aged 35 to 55 with alopecia areata. Some clones in this sample may be carry-over from other donors' samples. Specimen: whole blood, collected in connection with sensitization to the hapten diphenylcyclopropenone (DPC). The chain couples TRBV6-2 or TRBV6-3 to TRBJ2-7; 10 nucleotides match TRBD1. In DNA, the CDR3 is TGTGCCAGCAATGACAGGGGGCCCTACGAGCAGTACTTC. It yields the protein CASNDRGPYEQYF.